The T cell receptor beta chain described here comes from a study of human T cells and chemical hapten exposure. Findings and caveats of the study: Compared with pre-sensitization or healthy control sets, expanded TCRs clustered more.

V was clipped by 3 bases and J by 2 bases; unmatched bases: 8. The germline V gene encodes CDR1 DFQATT and CDR2 SNEGSKA (reference sequence). The CDR3 has 15 amino acids. Time point indicated: pre-sensitization, week 0. As to treatment: therapeutic diphenylcyclopropenone sensitization with weekly scalp DPC. Sample donors consisted of patients with alopecia, aged 18 to 70 years, who were suitable for DPC. In this sample, this clonotype turned up a few times. Its antigen is currently unknown. TCRdb reprocessed the RACE reads with MiXCR, giving one entry per CDR3 protein. This sample has approximately 60,000 distinct CDR3 sequences; 9.5% to 10% occur once, and the top ten carry around 9.5%.

J is TRBJ2-7 and V is TRBV20-1, with 9 bases that match TRBD2. This specimen consisted of whole blood, obtained in connection with sensitization to the hapten diphenylcyclopropenone (DPC). The receptor comes from a man aged 35-49 years with alopecia areata. Some clones in this sample may be carry-over from other donors' samples. CDR3 in amino acids: CSASGLREGPYEQYF. The CDR3 DNA follows: TGCAGTGCTAGCGGTTTGCGGGAGGGCCCCTACGAGCAGTACTTC.